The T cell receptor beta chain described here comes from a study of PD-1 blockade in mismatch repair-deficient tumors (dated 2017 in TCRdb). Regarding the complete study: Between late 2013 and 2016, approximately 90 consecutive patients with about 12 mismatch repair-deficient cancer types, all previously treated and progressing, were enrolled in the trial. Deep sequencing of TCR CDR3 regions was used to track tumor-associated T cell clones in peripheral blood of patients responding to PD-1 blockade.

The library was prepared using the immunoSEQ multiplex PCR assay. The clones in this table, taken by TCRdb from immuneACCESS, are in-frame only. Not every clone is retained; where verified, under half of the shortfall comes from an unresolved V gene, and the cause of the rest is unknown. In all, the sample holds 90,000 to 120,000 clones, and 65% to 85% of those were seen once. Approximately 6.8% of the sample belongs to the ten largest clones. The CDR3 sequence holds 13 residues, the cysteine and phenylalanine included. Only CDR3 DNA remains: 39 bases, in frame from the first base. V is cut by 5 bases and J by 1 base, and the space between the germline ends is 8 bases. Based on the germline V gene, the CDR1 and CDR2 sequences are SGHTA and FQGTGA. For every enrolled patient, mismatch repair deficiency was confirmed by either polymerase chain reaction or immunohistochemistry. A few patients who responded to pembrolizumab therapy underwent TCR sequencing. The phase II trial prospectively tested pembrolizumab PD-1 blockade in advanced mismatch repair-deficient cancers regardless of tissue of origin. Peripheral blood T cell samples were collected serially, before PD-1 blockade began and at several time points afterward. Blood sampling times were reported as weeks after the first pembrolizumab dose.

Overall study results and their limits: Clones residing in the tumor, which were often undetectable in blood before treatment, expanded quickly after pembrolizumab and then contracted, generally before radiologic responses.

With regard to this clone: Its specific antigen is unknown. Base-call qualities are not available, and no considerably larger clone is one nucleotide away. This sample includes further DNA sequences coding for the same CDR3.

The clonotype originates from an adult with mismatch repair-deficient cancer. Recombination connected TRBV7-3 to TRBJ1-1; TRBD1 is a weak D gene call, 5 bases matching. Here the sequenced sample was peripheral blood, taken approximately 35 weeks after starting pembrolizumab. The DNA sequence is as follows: TGTGCCAGCAGCATACAGGAGAACACTGAAGCTTTCTTT. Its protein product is CASSIQENTEAFF.